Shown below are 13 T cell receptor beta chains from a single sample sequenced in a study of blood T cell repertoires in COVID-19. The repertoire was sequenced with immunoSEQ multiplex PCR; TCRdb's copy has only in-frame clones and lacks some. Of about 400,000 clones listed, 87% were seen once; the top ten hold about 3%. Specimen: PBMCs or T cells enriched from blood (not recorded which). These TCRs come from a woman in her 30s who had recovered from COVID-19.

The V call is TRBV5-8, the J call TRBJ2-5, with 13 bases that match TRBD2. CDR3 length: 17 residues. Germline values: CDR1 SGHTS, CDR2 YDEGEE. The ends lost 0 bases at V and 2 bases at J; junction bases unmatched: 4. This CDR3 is CASSLGTSGGIQETQYF. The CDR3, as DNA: TGTGCCAGCAGCTTGGGGACTAGCGGGGGAATTCAAGAGACCCAGTACTTC.

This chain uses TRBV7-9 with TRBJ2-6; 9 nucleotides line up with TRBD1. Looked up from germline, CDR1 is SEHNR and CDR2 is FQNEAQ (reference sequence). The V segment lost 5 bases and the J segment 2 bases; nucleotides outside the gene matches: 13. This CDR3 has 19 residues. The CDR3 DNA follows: TGTGCCAGCAGCACCCCCTCGGACAGGGGAGTGACTGGGGCCAACGTCCTGACTTTC. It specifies CASSTPSDRGVTGANVLTF.

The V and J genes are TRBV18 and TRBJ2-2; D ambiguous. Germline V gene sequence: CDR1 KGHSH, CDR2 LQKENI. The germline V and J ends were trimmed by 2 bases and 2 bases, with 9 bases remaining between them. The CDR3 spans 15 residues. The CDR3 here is CASSPNSLNTGELFF. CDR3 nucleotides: TGTGCCAGCTCACCAAACAGCCTCAACACCGGGGAGCTGTTTTTT. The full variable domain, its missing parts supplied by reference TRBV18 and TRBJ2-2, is NAGVMQNPRHLVRRRGQEARLRCSPMKGHSHVYWYRQLPEEGLKFMVYLQKENIIDESGMPKERFSAEFPKEGPSILRIQQVVRGDSAAYFCASSPNSLNTGELFFGEGSRLTVL.

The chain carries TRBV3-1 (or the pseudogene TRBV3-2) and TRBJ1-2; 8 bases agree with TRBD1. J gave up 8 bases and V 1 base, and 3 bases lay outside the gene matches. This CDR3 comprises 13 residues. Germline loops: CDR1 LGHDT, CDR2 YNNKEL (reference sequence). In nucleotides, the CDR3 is TGTGCCAGCAGCCAAGTCAACAGGGGGGGCTACACCTTC. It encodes CASSQVNRGGYTF.

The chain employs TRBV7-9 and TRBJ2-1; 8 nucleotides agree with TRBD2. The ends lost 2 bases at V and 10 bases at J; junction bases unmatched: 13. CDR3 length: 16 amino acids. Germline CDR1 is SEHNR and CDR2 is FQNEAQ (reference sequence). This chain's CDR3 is CASSLPSGSALGEQFF. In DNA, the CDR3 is TGTGCCAGCAGCTTACCCAGCGGGAGTGCCTTGGGGGAGCAGTTCTTC.

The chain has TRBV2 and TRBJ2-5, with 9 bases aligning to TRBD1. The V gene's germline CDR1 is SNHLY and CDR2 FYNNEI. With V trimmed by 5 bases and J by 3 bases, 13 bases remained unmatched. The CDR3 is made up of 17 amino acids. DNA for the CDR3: TGTGCCAGCAGTCGCGGACAGGGGCCGGGAGATGAAGAGACCCAGTACTTC. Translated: CASSRGQGPGDEETQYF. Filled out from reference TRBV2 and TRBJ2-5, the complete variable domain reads EPEVTQTPSHQVTQMGQEVILRCVPISNHLYFYWYRQILGQKVEFLVSFYNNEISEKSEIFDDQFSVERPDGSNFTLKIRSTKLEDSAMYFCASSRGQGPGDEETQYFGPGTRLLVL.

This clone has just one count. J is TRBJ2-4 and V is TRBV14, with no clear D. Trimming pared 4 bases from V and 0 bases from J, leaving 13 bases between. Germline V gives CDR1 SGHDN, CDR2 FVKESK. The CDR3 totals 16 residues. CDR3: CASSPSLSLAKNIQYF. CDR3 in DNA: TGTGCCAGCAGCCCTTCCCTATCACTAGCCAAAAACATTCAGTACTTC.

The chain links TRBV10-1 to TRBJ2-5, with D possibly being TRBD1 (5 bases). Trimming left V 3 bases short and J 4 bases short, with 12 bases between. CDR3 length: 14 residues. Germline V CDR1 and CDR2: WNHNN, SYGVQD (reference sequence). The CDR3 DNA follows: TGCGCCAGCAGTGATGGCAGGGCAGGAGAGACCCAGTACTTC. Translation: CASSDGRAGETQYF.

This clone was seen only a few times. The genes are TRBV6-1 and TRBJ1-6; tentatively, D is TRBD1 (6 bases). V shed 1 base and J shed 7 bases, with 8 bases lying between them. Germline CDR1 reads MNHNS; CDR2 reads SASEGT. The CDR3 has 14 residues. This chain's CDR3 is CASSEGTVNSPLHF. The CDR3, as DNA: TGTGCCAGCAGTGAAGGGACAGTGAATTCACCCCTCCACTTT.

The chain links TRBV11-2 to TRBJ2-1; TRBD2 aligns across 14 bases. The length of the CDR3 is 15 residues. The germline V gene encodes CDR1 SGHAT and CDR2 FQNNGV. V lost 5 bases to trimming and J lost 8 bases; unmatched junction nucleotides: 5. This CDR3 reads CASSPGLAGGYEQFF. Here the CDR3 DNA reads TGTGCCAGCAGCCCAGGACTAGCGGGAGGATATGAGCAGTTCTTC.

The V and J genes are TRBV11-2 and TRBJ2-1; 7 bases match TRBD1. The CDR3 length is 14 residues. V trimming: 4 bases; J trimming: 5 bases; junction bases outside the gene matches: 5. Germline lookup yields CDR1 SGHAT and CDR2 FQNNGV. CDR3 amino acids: CASSSGQIDNEQFF. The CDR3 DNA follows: TGTGCCAGCAGCTCGGGACAGATCGACAATGAGCAGTTCTTC.

The chain's CDR3 is CASSSRWAAGGQTKYNEQFF. The CDR3 DNA is TGTGCCAGCAGCTCCCGGTGGGCAGCGGGGGGCCAAACTAAATACAATGAGCAGTTCTTC. The chain uses TRBV9 and TRBJ2-1; 9 bases are a match to TRBD2. The ends lost 4 bases at V and 4 bases at J; junction bases unmatched: 21. Germline V CDR1 and CDR2: SGDLS, YYNGEE. CDR3 length equals 20 residues.

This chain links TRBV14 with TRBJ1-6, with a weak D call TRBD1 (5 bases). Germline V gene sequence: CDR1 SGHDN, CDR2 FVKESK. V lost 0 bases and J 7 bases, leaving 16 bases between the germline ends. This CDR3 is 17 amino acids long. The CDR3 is CASSQEGLGGVNSPLHF. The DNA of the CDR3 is TGTGCCAGCAGCCAAGAGGGTCTCGGGGGGGTCAATTCACCCCTCCACTTT.